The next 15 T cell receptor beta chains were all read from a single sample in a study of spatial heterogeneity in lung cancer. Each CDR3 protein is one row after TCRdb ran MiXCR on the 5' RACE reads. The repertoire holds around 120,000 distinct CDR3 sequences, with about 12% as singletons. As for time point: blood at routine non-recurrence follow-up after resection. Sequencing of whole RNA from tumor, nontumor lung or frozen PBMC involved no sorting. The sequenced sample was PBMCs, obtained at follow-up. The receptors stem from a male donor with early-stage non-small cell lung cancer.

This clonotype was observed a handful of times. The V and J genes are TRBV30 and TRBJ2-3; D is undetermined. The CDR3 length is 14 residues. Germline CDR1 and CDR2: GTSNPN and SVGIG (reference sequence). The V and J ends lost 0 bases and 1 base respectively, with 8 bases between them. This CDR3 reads CAWSVRAGTDTQYF. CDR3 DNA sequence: TGTGCCTGGAGTGTAAGGGCGGGCACAGATACGCAGTATTTT.

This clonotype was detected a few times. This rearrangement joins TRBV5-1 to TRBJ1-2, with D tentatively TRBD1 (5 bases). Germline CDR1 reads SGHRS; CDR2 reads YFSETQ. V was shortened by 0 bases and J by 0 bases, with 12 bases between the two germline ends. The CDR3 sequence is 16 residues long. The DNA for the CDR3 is TGCGCCAGCAGCTTGGAGGGGAGGCTCGCTAACTATGGCTACACCTTC. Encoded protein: CASSLEGRLANYGYTF.

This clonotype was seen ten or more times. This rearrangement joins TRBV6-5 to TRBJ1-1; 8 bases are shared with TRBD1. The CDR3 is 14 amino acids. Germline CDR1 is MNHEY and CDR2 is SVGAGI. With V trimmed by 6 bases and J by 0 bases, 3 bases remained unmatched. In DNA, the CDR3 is TGTGCCAGCAGGAGGACAGGGATGAACACTGAAGCTTTCTTT. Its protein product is CASRRTGMNTEAFF.

CDR3 coding DNA: TGTGCCAGCAGTTTATTCAGGGGGCATGGCTACACCTTC. Amino acids: CASSLFRGHGYTF. J is TRBJ1-2 and V is TRBV12-3 or TRBV12-4; 8 nucleotides agree with TRBD1. There are 13 residues in the CDR3. V trimming: 2 bases; J trimming: 6 bases; junction bases outside the gene matches: 2.

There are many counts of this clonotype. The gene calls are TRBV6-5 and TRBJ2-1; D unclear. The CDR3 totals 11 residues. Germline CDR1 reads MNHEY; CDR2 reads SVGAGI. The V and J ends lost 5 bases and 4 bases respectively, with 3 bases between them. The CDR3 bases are TGTGCCAGCAGTCGTTACAATGAGCAGTTCTTC. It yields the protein CASSRYNEQFF.

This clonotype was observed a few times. The CDR3 sequence: CASSGTAGRAFF. Here the CDR3 DNA reads TGTGCCAGCAGTGGTACAGCGGGGAGAGCTTTCTTT. The chain combines TRBV12-3 or TRBV12-4 with TRBJ1-1; D gene uncertain. V lost 5 bases, J lost 10 bases, and 14 bases lay in between. The CDR3 is 12 amino acids.

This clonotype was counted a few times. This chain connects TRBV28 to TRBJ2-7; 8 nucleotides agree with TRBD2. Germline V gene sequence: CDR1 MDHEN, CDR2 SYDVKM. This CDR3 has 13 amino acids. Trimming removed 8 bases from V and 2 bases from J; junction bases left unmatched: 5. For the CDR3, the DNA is TGTGCCAGCCGGGAGGGCACCGCCTACGAGCAGTACTTC. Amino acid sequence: CASREGTAYEQYF.

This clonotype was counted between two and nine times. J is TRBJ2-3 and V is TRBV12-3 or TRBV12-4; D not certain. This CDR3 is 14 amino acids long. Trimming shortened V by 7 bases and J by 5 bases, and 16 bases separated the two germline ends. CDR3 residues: CASTPPGPGDTQYF. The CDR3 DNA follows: TGTGCCAGCACACCCCCGGGTCCAGGAGATACGCAGTATTTT.

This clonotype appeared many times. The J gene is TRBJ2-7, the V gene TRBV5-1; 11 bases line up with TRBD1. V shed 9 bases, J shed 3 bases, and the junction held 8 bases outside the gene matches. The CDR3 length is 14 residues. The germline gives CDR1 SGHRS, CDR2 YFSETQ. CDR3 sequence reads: CATRRDRGFYEQYF. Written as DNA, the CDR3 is TGCGCCACTAGAAGGGACAGGGGGTTCTACGAGCAGTACTTC.

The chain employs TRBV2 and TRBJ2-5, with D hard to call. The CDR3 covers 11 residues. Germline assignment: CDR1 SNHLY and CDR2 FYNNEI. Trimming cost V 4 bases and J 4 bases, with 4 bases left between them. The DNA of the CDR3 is TGTGCCAGCAGTGTCCGAGAGACCCAGTACTTC. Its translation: CASSVRETQYF.

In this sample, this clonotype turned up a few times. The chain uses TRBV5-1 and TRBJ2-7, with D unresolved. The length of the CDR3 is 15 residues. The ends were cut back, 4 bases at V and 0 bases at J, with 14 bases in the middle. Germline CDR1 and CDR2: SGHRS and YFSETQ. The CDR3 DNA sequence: TGCGCCAGCAGCCGGCGGACCGGTATCTCCTACGAGCAGTACTTC. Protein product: CASSRRTGISYEQYF.

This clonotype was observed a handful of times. CDR3 coding DNA: TGTGCCAGCAGTGGGGTTAGCGGGGCCACTTCCTACAATGAGCAGTTCTTC. Translation: CASSGVSGATSYNEQFF. V gene TRBV2 combines with J gene TRBJ2-1; 8 bases line up with TRBD2. V gave up 4 bases and J gave up 1 base; unmatched junction bases: 9. The CDR3 runs 17 residues. Germline V lookup: CDR1 SNHLY, CDR2 FYNNEI.

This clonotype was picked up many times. CDR3 DNA: TGTGCCAGCAGTCCCCAGCGGGGGGCCTCTGTTACGCAGTATTTT. Amino acids: CASSPQRGASVTQYF. The rearrangement joins TRBV28 to TRBJ2-3; 9 bases match TRBD2. This CDR3 spans 15 amino acids. V shed 5 bases and J 8 bases; nucleotides not matched to a gene: 11. The germline V gene encodes CDR1 MDHEN and CDR2 SYDVKM.

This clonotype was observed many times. CDR3 sequence: CASSTPGLSNQPQHF. As DNA, the CDR3 is TGTGCCAGCAGTACGCCGGGTTTGAGCAATCAGCCCCAGCATTTT. The V and J genes are TRBV6-2 or TRBV6-3 and TRBJ1-5; D is undetermined. V was clipped by 5 bases and J by 1 base, with 12 bases between them. Germline lookup yields CDR1 MNHEY and CDR2 SVGEGT. The CDR3 is 15 residues long.

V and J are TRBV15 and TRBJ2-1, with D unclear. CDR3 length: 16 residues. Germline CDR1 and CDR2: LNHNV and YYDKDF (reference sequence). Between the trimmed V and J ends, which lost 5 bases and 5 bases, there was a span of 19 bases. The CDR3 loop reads CATSSRWRLEDNEQFF. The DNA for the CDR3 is TGTGCCACCAGCTCCCGGTGGCGCCTGGAAGACAATGAGCAGTTCTTC.